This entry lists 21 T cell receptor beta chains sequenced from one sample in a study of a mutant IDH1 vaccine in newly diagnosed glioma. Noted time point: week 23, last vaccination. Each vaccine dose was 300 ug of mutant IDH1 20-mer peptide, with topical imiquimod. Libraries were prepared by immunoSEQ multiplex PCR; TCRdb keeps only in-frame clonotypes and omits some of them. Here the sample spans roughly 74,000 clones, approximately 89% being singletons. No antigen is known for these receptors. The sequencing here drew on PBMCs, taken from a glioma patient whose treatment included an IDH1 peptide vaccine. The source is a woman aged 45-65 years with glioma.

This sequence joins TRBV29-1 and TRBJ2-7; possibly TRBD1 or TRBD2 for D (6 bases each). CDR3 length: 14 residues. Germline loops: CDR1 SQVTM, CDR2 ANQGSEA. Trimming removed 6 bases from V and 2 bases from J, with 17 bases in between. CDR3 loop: CSVPGGHLPYEQYF. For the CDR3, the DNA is TGCAGCGTCCCCGGGGGACACCTCCCCTACGAGCAGTACTTC.

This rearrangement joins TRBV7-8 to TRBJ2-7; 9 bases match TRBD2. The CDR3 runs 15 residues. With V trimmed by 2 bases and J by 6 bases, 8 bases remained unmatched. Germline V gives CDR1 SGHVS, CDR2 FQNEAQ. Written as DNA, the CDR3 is TGTGCCAGCAGCTTAAGGCGGGAGGGCCGGGGCGAGCAGTACTTC. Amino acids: CASSLRREGRGEQYF.

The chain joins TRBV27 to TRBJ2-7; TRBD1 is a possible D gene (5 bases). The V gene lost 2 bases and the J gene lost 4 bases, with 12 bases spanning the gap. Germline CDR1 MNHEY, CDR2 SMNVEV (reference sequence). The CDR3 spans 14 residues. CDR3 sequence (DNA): TGTGCCAGCAGTTTAGGTTTTAGGGGATACGAGCAGTACTTC. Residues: CASSLGFRGYEQYF.

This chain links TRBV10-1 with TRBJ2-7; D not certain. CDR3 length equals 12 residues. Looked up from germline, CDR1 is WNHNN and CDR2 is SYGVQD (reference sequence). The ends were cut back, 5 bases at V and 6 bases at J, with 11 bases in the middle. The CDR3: CASSSTTGEQYF. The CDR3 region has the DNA TGCGCCAGCAGTTCCACGACGGGCGAGCAGTACTTC.

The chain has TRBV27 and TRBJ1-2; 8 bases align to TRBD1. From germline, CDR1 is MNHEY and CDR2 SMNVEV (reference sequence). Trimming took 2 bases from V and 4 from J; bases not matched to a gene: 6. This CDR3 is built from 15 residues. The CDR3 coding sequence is TGTGCCAGCAGTTTACCCGGACAGGGTTTCTATGGCTACACCTTC. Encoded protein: CASSLPGQGFYGYTF.

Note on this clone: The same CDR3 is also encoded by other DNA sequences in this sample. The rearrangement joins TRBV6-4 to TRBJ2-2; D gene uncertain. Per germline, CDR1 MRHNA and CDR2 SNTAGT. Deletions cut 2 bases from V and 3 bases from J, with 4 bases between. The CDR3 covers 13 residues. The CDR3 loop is CASSDSDTGELFF. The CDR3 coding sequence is TGTGCCAGCAGTGACAGCGACACCGGGGAGCTGTTTTTT.

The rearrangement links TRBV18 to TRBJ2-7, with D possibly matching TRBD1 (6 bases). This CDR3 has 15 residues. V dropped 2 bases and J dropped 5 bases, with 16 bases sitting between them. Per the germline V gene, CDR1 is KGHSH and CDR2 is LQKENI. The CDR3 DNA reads TGTGCCAGCTCACCAATCTCAGGGGAGTCCAACGAGCAGTACTTC. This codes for CASSPISGESNEQYF.

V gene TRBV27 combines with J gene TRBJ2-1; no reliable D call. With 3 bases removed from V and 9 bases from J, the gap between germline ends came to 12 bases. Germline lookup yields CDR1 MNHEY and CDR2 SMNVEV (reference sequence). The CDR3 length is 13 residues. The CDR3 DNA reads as TGTGCCAGCAGTTTCCGGCCTTCAGGTGAGCAGTTCTTC. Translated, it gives CASSFRPSGEQFF.

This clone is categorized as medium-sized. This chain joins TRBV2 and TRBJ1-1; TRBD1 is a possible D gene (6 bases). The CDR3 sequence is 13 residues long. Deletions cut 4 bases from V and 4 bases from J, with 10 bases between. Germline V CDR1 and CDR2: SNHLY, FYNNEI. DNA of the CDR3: TGTGCCAGCAGTGCAGGGGCAGGCACTGAAGCTTTCTTT. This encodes CASSAGAGTEAFF. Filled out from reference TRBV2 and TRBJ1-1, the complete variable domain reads EPEVTQTPSHQVTQMGQEVILRCVPISNHLYFYWYRQILGQKVEFLVSFYNNEISEKSEIFDDQFSVERPDGSNFTLKIRSTKLEDSAMYFCASSAGAGTEAFFGQGTRLTVV.

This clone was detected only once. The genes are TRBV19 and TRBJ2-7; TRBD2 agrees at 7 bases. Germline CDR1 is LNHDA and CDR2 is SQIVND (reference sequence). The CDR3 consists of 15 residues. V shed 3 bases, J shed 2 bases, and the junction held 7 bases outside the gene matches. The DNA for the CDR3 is TGTGCCAGTAGTATCGCGGGGGAGCTCCCCTACGAGCAGTACTTC. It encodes CASSIAGELPYEQYF.

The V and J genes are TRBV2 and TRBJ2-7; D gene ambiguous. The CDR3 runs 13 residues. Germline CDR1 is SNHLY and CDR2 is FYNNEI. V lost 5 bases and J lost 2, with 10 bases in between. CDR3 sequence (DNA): TGTGCCAGCAGTTCAATACCGACCTACGAGCAGTACTTC. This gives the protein CASSSIPTYEQYF.

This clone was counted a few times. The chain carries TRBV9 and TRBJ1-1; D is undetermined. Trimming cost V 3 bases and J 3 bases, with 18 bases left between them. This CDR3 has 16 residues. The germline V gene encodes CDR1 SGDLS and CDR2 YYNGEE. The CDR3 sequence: CASSESPGSLYTEAFF. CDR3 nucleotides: TGTGCCAGCAGCGAGTCCCCCGGGAGCCTTTACACTGAAGCTTTCTTT.

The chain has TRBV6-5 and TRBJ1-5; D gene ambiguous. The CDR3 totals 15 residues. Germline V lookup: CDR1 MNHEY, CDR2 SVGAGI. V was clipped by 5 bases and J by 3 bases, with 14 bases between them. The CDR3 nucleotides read TGTGCCAGCAGTGCTGAAGGACGGAACAATCAGCCCCAGCATTTT. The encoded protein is CASSAEGRNNQPQHF.

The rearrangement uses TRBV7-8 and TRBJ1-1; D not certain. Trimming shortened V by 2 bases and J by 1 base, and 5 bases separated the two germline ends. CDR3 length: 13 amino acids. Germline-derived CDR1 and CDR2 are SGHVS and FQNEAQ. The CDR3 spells CASSLWANTEAFF. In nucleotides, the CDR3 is TGTGCCAGCAGCTTATGGGCGAACACTGAAGCTTTCTTT.

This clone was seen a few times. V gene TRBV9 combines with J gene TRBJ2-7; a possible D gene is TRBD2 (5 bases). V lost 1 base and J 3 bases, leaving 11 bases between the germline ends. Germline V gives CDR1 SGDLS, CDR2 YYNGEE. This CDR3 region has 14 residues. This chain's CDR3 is CASSVSDRGYEQYF. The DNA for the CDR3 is TGTGCCAGCAGCGTAAGTGATCGGGGCTACGAGCAGTACTTC.

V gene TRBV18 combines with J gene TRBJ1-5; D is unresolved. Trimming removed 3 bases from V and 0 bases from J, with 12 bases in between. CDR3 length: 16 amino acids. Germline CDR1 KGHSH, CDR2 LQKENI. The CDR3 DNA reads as TGTGCCAGCTCACCGGACCAAATGGTTAGCAATCAGCCCCAGCATTTT. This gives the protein CASSPDQMVSNQPQHF.

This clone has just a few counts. CDR3 sequence reads: CASRPQGAQTGELFF. The CDR3 region has the DNA TGTGCCAGCAGACCCCAGGGGGCGCAGACCGGGGAGCTGTTTTTT. V gene TRBV27 combines with J gene TRBJ2-2; 8 nucleotides agree with TRBD1. The V and J ends lost 6 bases and 5 bases, in that order; junction bases with no gene match: 8. The germline CDR1 and CDR2 sequences are MNHEY and SMNVEV (reference sequence). The CDR3 is 15 amino acids.

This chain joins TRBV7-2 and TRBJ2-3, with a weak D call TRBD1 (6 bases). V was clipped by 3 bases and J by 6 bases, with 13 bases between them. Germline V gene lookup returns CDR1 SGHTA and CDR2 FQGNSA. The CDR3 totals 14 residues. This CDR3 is CASSFDRMLDTQYF. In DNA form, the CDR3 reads TGTGCCAGCAGCTTTGACAGGATGCTTGATACGCAGTATTTT.

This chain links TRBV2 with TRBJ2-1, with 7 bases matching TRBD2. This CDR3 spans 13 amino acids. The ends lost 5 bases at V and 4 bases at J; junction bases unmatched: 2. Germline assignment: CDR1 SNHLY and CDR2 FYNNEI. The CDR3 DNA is TGTGCCAGCAGTAGGCGGGAGTACAATGAGCAGTTCTTC. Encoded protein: CASSRREYNEQFF.

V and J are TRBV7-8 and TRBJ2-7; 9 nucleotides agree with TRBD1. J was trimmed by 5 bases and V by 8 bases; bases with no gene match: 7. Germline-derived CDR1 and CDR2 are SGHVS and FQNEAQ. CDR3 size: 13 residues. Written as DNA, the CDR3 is TGTGCCAGCGGTACCGGGACAGGGAACGAGCAGTACTTC. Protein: CASGTGTGNEQYF.

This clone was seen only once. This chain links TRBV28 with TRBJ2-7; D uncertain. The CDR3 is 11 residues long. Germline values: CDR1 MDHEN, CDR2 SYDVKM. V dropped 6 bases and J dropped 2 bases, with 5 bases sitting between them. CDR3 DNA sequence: TGTGCCAGCAGAGGGACCTACGAGCAGTACTTC. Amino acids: CASRGTYEQYF.